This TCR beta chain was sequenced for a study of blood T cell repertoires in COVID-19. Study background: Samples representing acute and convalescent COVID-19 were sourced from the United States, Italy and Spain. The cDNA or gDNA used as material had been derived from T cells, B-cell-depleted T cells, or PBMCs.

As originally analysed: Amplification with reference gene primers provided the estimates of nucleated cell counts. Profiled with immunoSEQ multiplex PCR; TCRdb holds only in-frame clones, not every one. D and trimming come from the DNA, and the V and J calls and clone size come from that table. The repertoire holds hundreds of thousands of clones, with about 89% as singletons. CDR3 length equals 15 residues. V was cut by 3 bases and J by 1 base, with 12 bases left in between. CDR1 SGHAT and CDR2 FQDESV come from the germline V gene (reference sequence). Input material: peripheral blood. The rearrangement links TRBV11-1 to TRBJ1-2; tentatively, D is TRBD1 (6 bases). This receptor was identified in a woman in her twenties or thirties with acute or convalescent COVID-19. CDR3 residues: CASSLDSPLNYGYTF. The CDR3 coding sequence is TGTGCCAGCAGCTTGGACAGCCCCCTTAACTATGGCTACACCTTC.